The next 13 T cell receptor beta chains were all read from a single sample in a study of preoperative IRX-2 immunotherapy in early breast cancer. TCRdb keeps only in-frame clones here, not all; method: immunoSEQ multiplex PCR. The sample includes 35,000 to 45,000 clones, about four fifths seen only once; the top ten take about 1.5%. Treatment given: preoperative locoregional IRX-2 cytokine immunotherapy. Sequenced material: lymph node tissue, taken after IRX-2 immunotherapy. The receptors here all came from a human donor with breast cancer.

This chain joins TRBV7-1 and TRBJ1-5; D remains unclear. TRBV7-1 is sorted into the ORF group, with uncertain function. The CDR3 spans 13 residues. The ends were cut back, 7 bases at V and 4 bases at J, with 11 bases in the middle. The CDR3: CASTLLVNQPQHF. As DNA, the CDR3 is TGTGCCAGCACCCTACTAGTAAATCAGCCCCAGCATTTT.

The chain carries TRBV10-2 and TRBJ2-7, with TRBD1 identical over 7 bases. J gave up 1 base and V 3 bases, and 9 bases lay outside the gene matches. This CDR3 is 16 amino acids long. Per the germline V gene, CDR1 is WSHSY and CDR2 is SAAADI. This chain's CDR3 is CASSDWGRGISYEQYF. In DNA, the CDR3 is TGCGCCAGCAGTGATTGGGGCAGGGGGATATCCTACGAGCAGTACTTC.

V and J are TRBV6-8 and TRBJ1-1; the D gene is possibly TRBD1 (5 bases). This CDR3 has 15 amino acids. Trimming removed 4 bases from V and 2 bases from J, with 14 bases in between. The germline gives CDR1 MNHGY, CDR2 SAAAGT. The CDR3 protein is CASSSKGTVNTEAFF. CDR3 DNA: TGTGCCAGCAGTTCAAAGGGGACGGTTAACACTGAAGCTTTCTTT.

To note about this clone: Different DNA sequences within this sample yield the same CDR3. The chain is built from TRBV6-8 and TRBJ1-5; D is uncertain. This CDR3 has 14 residues. From germline, CDR1 is MNHGY and CDR2 SAAAGT. V was pared by 0 bases and J by 0 bases, with 3 bases between. The DNA for the CDR3 is TGTGCCAGCAGTTACTCCAGTAGCAATCAGCCCCAGCATTTT. Its protein product is CASSYSSSNQPQHF.

The gene calls are TRBV6-8 and TRBJ1-1; D is unresolved. Trimming took 5 bases from V and 7 from J, leaving 14 bases between them. Germline V gene sequence: CDR1 MNHGY, CDR2 SAAAGT. The CDR3 has 13 residues. CDR3 nucleotides: TGTGCCAGCAGTGATCGGCCCGGAGGTGAAGCTTTCTTT. This codes for CASSDRPGGEAFF.

A word on this clone: One end of the junction fails to match germline, which may point to a read error. In nucleotides, the CDR3 is TGTGCCAGCAGTTACTCTAAAGGTCGGGGGCGGAACACTGAAGCTTTCTTT. Translating it yields CASSYSKGRGRNTEAFF. The chain links TRBV6-4 to TRBJ1-1; perhaps TRBD1 as D (6 bases). The CDR3 is 17 amino acids. CDR1 is MRHNA and CDR2 is SNTAGT in the germline V gene.

This clone was recorded only once. The chain recombines TRBV5-1 with TRBJ1-6, with 11 nucleotides matching TRBD1. V was pared by 0 bases and J by 6 bases, with 5 bases of the junction left unmatched. The CDR3 is 17 amino acids. Germline V CDR1 and CDR2: SGHRS, YFSETQ. Here the CDR3 reads CASSLVGTGGVNSPLHF. The CDR3 DNA reads TGCGCCAGCAGCTTGGTGGGGACAGGGGGGGTTAATTCACCCCTCCACTTT.

J is TRBJ1-1 and V is TRBV6-8, with D possibly being TRBD1 (5 bases). CDR1 and CDR2 (germline): MNHGY, SAAAGT. V gave up 10 bases and J gave up 4 bases, with 16 bases separating them. The CDR3 has 13 residues. CDR3 nucleotides: TGTGCCACTCGCAGGGTGGGCTTCACTGAAGCTTTCTTT. The encoded protein is CATRRVGFTEAFF.

The CDR3 region is CASSLGQGGLGEQYF. In nucleotides, the CDR3 is TGTGCCAGCAGCTTAGGGCAGGGGGGTCTCGGCGAGCAGTACTTC. The J gene is TRBJ2-7, the V gene TRBV7-5; TRBD1 is the table's D call, not checked against the DNA. TRBV7-5 is termed a pseudogene. The CDR3 is made up of 15 amino acids.

The DNA of the CDR3 is TGTGCCAGCAGCCTCACGGGAGGGGTCAACTACAATGAGCAGTTCTTC. Encoded protein: CASSLTGGVNYNEQFF. V is TRBV7-6 and J is TRBJ2-1; 8 positions match TRBD2. The CDR3 is 16 residues long. The junction had 9 bases not matched to a gene; V was cut back by 5 bases and J by 3 bases. Germline lookup yields CDR1 SGHVS and CDR2 FNYEAQ.

The chain employs TRBV7-1 and TRBJ2-7; 7 bases are a match to TRBD2. TRBV7-1 is recorded as an ORF, its role being uncertain. V trimming: 5 bases; J trimming: 0 bases; junction bases outside the gene matches: 10. This CDR3 is built from 16 residues. Here the CDR3 DNA reads TGTGCCAGCAGCCGTAATGGGCGGGGGAGCTCCTACGAGCAGTACTTC. Protein product: CASSRNGRGSSYEQYF.

The chain joins TRBV5-1 to TRBJ1-3; no firm D call. The CDR3 is 14 amino acids. CDR1 SGHRS and CDR2 YFSETQ come from the germline V gene. The V end was cut by 3 bases, the J end by 5 bases, with 12 bases between. The CDR3 sequence: CASSSDGLRNTIYF. DNA of the CDR3: TGCGCCAGCAGCTCAGACGGTCTGAGAAACACCATATATTTT.

This clone was counted once. The genes are TRBV19 and TRBJ1-5; D uncertain. The CDR3 runs to 12 residues. Trimming took off 1 base at V and 7 bases at J, with 5 bases between the two ends. Germline V CDR1 and CDR2: LNHDA, SQIVND (reference sequence). CDR3 DNA sequence: TGTGCCAGTAGTATAGCTGCCCAGCCCCAGCATTTT. Encoded protein: CASSIAAQPQHF.